The 9 T cell receptor beta chains below all came from one sample that was sequenced in a study of control samples from healthy donors and cancer patients. Only in-frame clones appear in the TCRdb table, and some are missing; sequencing was by immunoSEQ multiplex PCR. The sample shows more than 95,000 clones, over 90% of them seen only once. The sample taken for sequencing was blood. These receptors were taken from a man in his thirties or forties in good health.

This sequence joins TRBV4-2 and TRBJ2-3; D may be TRBD2 (7 bases). Germline loops: CDR1 LGHNA, CDR2 YNFKEQ. The ends were cut back, 0 bases at V and 2 bases at J, with 9 bases in the middle. This CDR3 comprises 15 residues. The CDR3 nucleotides read TGTGCCAGCAGCCAAGACGGGGGGCCCACAGATACGCAGTATTTT. Translating it yields CASSQDGGPTDTQYF.

This chain uses TRBV9 with TRBJ1-2, with TRBD1 matching 7 bases. V was clipped by 5 bases and J by 4 bases; unmatched bases: 5. This CDR3 has 13 residues. Germline CDR1 reads SGDLS; CDR2 reads YYNGEE. The CDR3 nucleotides are TGTGCCAGCAGGGACGCAGGGGGCTATGGCTACACCTTC. Residues: CASRDAGGYGYTF.

The V and J genes are TRBV5-1 and TRBJ2-5; unclear D gene. V dropped 4 bases and J dropped 9 bases, with 13 bases sitting between them. This CDR3 is built from 12 residues. Germline V gives CDR1 SGHRS, CDR2 YFSETQ. DNA of the CDR3: TGCGCCAGCAGCGACCCGACCCTGGCCCAGTACTTC. This gives the protein CASSDPTLAQYF.

The CDR3 is CASSLSTGQVFYGYTF. The CDR3 DNA follows: TGTGCCAGCAGCTTATCGACAGGGCAAGTTTTCTATGGCTACACCTTC. V gene TRBV7-2 combines with J gene TRBJ1-2, with 7 bases matching TRBD1. CDR3 length: 16 residues. Germline CDR1 and CDR2: SGHTA and FQGNSA. After removal of 2 bases from V and 4 bases from J, the junction contained 10 bases not matched to a gene.

The V call is TRBV11-3, the J call TRBJ2-2; 11 bases match TRBD2. The CDR3 is 17 amino acids. Germline V lookup: CDR1 SGHNT, CDR2 YENEEA. Germline trimming cut 4 bases from V and 1 base from J; bases unmatched to any gene: 5. The CDR3 DNA reads as TGTGCCAGCAGCTCGGGTACTAGCGGGGGGAACACCGGGGAGCTGTTTTTT. Its protein product is CASSSGTSGGNTGELFF.

The V call is TRBV11-2, the J call TRBJ2-5; 8 bases are a match to TRBD1. This CDR3 spans 15 amino acids. J was trimmed by 5 bases and V by 1 base; bases with no gene match: 6. Germline V gives CDR1 SGHAT, CDR2 FQNNGV. CDR3 in amino acids: CASSLGRTGYETQYF. As DNA, the CDR3 is TGTGCCAGCAGCTTAGGAAGGACAGGGTACGAGACCCAGTACTTC. The full variable domain, rest sourced from reference TRBV11-2 and TRBJ2-5, is EAGVAQSPRYKIIEKRQSVAFWCNPISGHATLYWYQQILGQGPKLLIQFQNNGVVDDSQLPKDRFSAERLKGVDSTLKIQPAKLEDSAVYLCASSLGRTGYETQYFGPGTRLLVL.

The chain has TRBV2 and TRBJ1-5; D might be TRBD1 (6 bases). CDR3 length: 13 residues. Trimming took off 2 bases at V and 8 bases at J, with 10 bases between the two ends. Germline CDR1 reads SNHLY; CDR2 reads FYNNEI. The CDR3 loop is CASSEQGREPQHF. CDR3 bases: TGTGCCAGCAGTGAACAGGGGCGGGAGCCCCAGCATTTT.

This chain joins TRBV7-9 and TRBJ2-7; D is possibly TRBD1 (5 bases). Germline V gene lookup returns CDR1 SEHNR and CDR2 FQNEAQ (reference sequence). Trimming stripped 3 bases from V and 6 bases from J, with 18 bases between. The CDR3 extends over 15 amino acids. For the CDR3, the DNA is TGTGCCAGCAGCTTGAAGACAGAAAGTCTCCCCGAGCAGTACTTC. This codes for CASSLKTESLPEQYF.

The V call is TRBV7-9, the J call TRBJ2-5; D gene uncertain. Looked up from germline, CDR1 is SEHNR and CDR2 is FQNEAQ (reference sequence). This CDR3 comprises 11 residues. V was pared by 3 bases and J by 5 bases, with 4 bases between. CDR3 nucleotide sequence: TGTGCCAGCAGCTTCAAGGAGACCCAGTACTTC. Translation: CASSFKETQYF.